A single sample is the source of the 30 T cell receptor beta chains below, sequenced in a study of brain T cells in children with intractable seizures. Sequencing was performed with immunoSEQ multiplex PCR; in TCRdb, only in-frame clones are kept and a portion is missing. The sample lists 110,000 or so clones, 90% to 95% occurring once. The sequenced sample was peripheral blood, obtained at surgery. The receptors derive from a boy less than two years old with hemimegalencephaly and intractable seizures.

V is TRBV28 and J is TRBJ2-1; D not resolved. CDR1 is MDHEN, CDR2 SYDVKM, per germline. There are 13 residues in the CDR3. The germline V and J ends were trimmed by 6 bases and 6 bases, with 12 bases remaining between them. The CDR3 here is CASRGISRNEQFF. The CDR3 nucleotides read TGTGCCAGCAGGGGAATTTCCCGCAATGAGCAGTTCTTC.

The V call is TRBV4-1, the J call TRBJ2-3; 9 nucleotides match TRBD1. The CDR3 contains 16 residues. V lost 3 bases to trimming and J lost 6 bases; unmatched junction nucleotides: 10. Per germline, CDR1 MGHRA and CDR2 YSYEKL. The CDR3 reads CASSHFGQGQRDTQYF. The DNA for the CDR3 is TGCGCCAGCAGCCACTTTGGACAGGGGCAAAGGGATACGCAGTATTTT.

CDR3 protein: CASRGRDRAWYEQFF. CDR3 DNA: TGTGCCAGCAGGGGTCGGGACAGGGCCTGGTATGAGCAGTTCTTC. V gene TRBV5-6 combines with J gene TRBJ2-1; 9 bases agree with TRBD1. The CDR3 sequence is 15 residues long. Germline V gene data show CDR1 as SGHDT and CDR2 as YYEEEE. With 5 bases clipped from V and 8 bases from J, the junction kept 11 bases outside the gene matches.

This chain joins TRBV18 and TRBJ1-6; the D gene is possibly TRBD1 (6 bases). Per the germline V gene, CDR1 is KGHSH and CDR2 is LQKENI. Trimming cost V 2 bases and J 7 bases, with 12 bases left between them. CDR3 length: 15 amino acids. CDR3 bases: TGTGCCAGCTCACCAATGGGGGGGCAGAATTCACCCCTCCACTTT. This encodes CASSPMGGQNSPLHF.

The rearrangement links TRBV5-1 to TRBJ2-6; 10 nucleotides align to TRBD1. There are 20 residues in the CDR3. The ends lost 0 bases at V and 0 bases at J; junction bases unmatched: 9. The germline gives CDR1 SGHRS, CDR2 YFSETQ. The chain's CDR3 is CASSLADRGLRLSGANVLTF. The CDR3 DNA reads TGCGCCAGCAGCTTGGCCGACAGGGGGCTTAGGCTCTCTGGGGCCAACGTCCTGACTTTC.

This rearrangement joins TRBV9 to TRBJ1-4; D gene ambiguous. Per germline, CDR1 SGDLS and CDR2 YYNGEE. V was trimmed by 5 bases and J by 8 bases, leaving 16 bases between them. CDR3 length equals 14 residues. CDR3 bases: TGTGCCAGCAGTCGTGGGTCTTTAGGGGAAAAACTGTTTTTT. This translates into CASSRGSLGEKLFF.

V is TRBV30 and J is TRBJ2-1; 11 positions match TRBD2. Trimming cost V 0 bases and J 2 bases; bases outside gene matches: 6. The CDR3 loop spans 17 amino acids. Per the germline V gene, CDR1 is GTSNPN and CDR2 is SVGIG (reference sequence). The CDR3 nucleotides read TGTGCCTGGAGTGTAGGTGGACTAGCGGGCGCCTACAATGAGCAGTTCTTC. Protein: CAWSVGGLAGAYNEQFF.

This chain links TRBV12-5 with TRBJ2-3, with D unclear. V gave up 6 bases and J gave up 4 bases, with 5 bases separating them. The CDR3 spans 11 residues. CDR1 and CDR2 (germline): LGHNT, FRNRAP. The CDR3 DNA follows: TGTGCTAGTGGCCTCCCAGATACGCAGTATTTT. Protein sequence: CASGLPDTQYF.

DNA for the CDR3: TGCAGCGCCAACTGGCTAGCGGGAAGTCACTCCACCTACAATGAGCAGTTCTTC. This gives the protein CSANWLAGSHSTYNEQFF. J is TRBJ2-1 and V is TRBV29-1; 9 bases match TRBD2. Germline V CDR1 and CDR2: SQVTM, ANQGSEA. CDR3 size: 18 residues. J gave up 2 bases and V 7 bases, and 18 bases lay outside the gene matches.

The J gene is TRBJ2-5, the V gene TRBV4-1, with 10 bases identical to TRBD2. Per the germline V gene, CDR1 is MGHRA and CDR2 is YSYEKL. The CDR3 sequence is 15 residues long. V trimming: 8 bases; J trimming: 2 bases; junction bases outside the gene matches: 8. The CDR3 loop reads CASGPGTSVQETQYF. CDR3 coding DNA: TGCGCCAGCGGACCCGGGACTAGCGTACAAGAGACCCAGTACTTC.

The gene calls are TRBV6-2 or TRBV6-3 and TRBJ2-7; maybe TRBD1 (5 bases). Trimming stripped 0 bases from V and 3 bases from J, with 12 bases between. Per germline, CDR1 MNHEY and CDR2 SVGEGT. The CDR3 spans 15 residues. This CDR3 is CASSYSIWQGYEQYF. In DNA form, the CDR3 reads TGTGCCAGCAGTTACTCGATTTGGCAGGGCTACGAGCAGTACTTC.

V is TRBV15 and J is TRBJ1-6; no firm D call. Germline loops: CDR1 LNHNV, CDR2 YYDKDF (reference sequence). This CDR3 is built from 13 residues. V lost 4 bases, J lost 7 bases, and 8 bases lay in between. CDR3 protein: CATSIGLNSPLHF. The CDR3 DNA follows: TGTGCCACCAGCATCGGCCTGAATTCACCCCTCCACTTT. The whole variable domain, remainder taken from reference TRBV15 and TRBJ1-6, is DAMVIQNPRYQVTQFGKPVTLSCSQTLNHNVMYWYQQKSSQAPKLLFHYYDKDFNNEADTPDNFQSRRPNTSFCFLDIRSPGLGDTAMYLCATSIGLNSPLHFGNGTRLTVT.

The V gene is TRBV5-4, the J gene TRBJ1-4; D unclear. CDR3 length: 14 amino acids. Germline V gives CDR1 SGHNT, CDR2 YYREEE (reference sequence). Trimming removed 2 bases from V and 2 bases from J, with 7 bases in between. CDR3 nucleotide sequence: TGTGCCAGCAGCTTTGGGGTTACTAATGAAAAACTGTTTTTT. Residues: CASSFGVTNEKLFF. The whole variable domain, filled in from reference TRBV5-4 and TRBJ1-4, reads ETGVTQSPTHLIKTRGQQVTLRCSSQSGHNTVSWYQQALGQGPQFIFQYYREEENGRGNFPPRFSGLQFPNYSSELNVNALELDDSALYLCASSFGVTNEKLFFGSGTQLSVL.

The gene calls are TRBV11-2 and TRBJ1-6; 9 nucleotides line up with TRBD1. The junction had 12 bases not matched to a gene; V was cut back by 5 bases and J by 7 bases. CDR1 SGHAT and CDR2 FQNNGV come from the germline V gene. The CDR3 is 17 residues long. The CDR3: CASSPGSDRGRNSPLHF. The CDR3 nucleotides read TGTGCCAGCAGCCCTGGATCGGACAGGGGACGGAATTCACCCCTCCACTTT.

The rearrangement links TRBV19 to TRBJ2-2, with D maybe TRBD2 (5 bases). Trimming shortened V by 5 bases and J by 9 bases, and 13 bases separated the two germline ends. CDR1 LNHDA and CDR2 SQIVND come from the germline V gene (reference sequence). This CDR3 has 13 residues. The CDR3 nucleotides are TGTGCCAGTAGTCGCGGCGGACTCCGGGAGCTGTTTTTT. Translated, it gives CASSRGGLRELFF.

This clone was seen more than once but under ten times. The chain employs TRBV12-3 or TRBV12-4 and TRBJ1-1; possible D gene TRBD1, 6 bases. The CDR3 has 13 amino acids. The V end was cut by 7 bases, the J end by 5 bases, with 14 bases between. The chain's CDR3 is CASMARRGTEAFF. In DNA form, the CDR3 reads TGTGCCAGCATGGCCAGGAGGGGGACTGAAGCTTTCTTT.

The chain employs TRBV27 and TRBJ2-7, with D perhaps TRBD1 or TRBD2 (5 bases each). The CDR3 runs 14 residues. Trimming took off 6 bases at V and 3 bases at J, with 15 bases between the two ends. Per germline, CDR1 MNHEY and CDR2 SMNVEV (reference sequence). The CDR3 sequence: CASRPSGTRYEQYF. CDR3 bases: TGTGCCAGCAGGCCCTCCGGGACGCGCTACGAGCAGTACTTC.

This clone was seen a few times. This rearrangement joins TRBV28 to TRBJ2-1; D gene uncertain. Germline V CDR1 and CDR2: MDHEN, SYDVKM. V was clipped by 5 bases and J by 7 bases, with 9 bases between them. This CDR3 has 12 amino acids. The CDR3 loop reads CASSLPSNEQFF. The CDR3 DNA follows: TGTGCCAGCAGTCTCCCCTCAAATGAGCAGTTCTTC.

The V call is TRBV11-3, the J call TRBJ2-1, with D perhaps matching TRBD2 (6 bases). The V gene's germline CDR1 is SGHNT and CDR2 YENEEA. The CDR3 is 15 amino acids. V was cut by 5 bases and J by 2 bases, with 13 bases left in between. The CDR3 reads CASSGAAGTYNEQFF. CDR3 DNA: TGTGCCAGCAGCGGGGCGGCGGGGACCTACAATGAGCAGTTCTTC. Complete variable domain (other parts from reference TRBV11-3 and TRBJ2-1): EAGVVQSPRYKIIEKKQPVAFWCNPISGHNTLYWYLQNLGQGPELLIRYENEEAVDDSQLPKDRFSAERLKGVDSTLKIQPAELGDSAVYLCASSGAAGTYNEQFFGPGTRLTVL.

The J gene is TRBJ2-1, the V gene TRBV5-1, with 14 bases lining up with TRBD2. Trimming took 1 base from V and 10 from J; bases not matched to a gene: 7. The CDR3 consists of 16 residues. Germline CDR1 SGHRS, CDR2 YFSETQ. The CDR3 DNA sequence: TGCGCCAGCAGCTTGACGGGACTAGCGGGAGCGCGGGAGCAGTTCTTC. Its protein is CASSLTGLAGAREQFF.

The chain has TRBV28 and TRBJ2-7; D is unresolved. CDR1 is MDHEN, CDR2 SYDVKM, per germline. The CDR3 runs 13 residues. Trimming pared 7 bases from V and 4 bases from J, leaving 14 bases between. The CDR3: CASKSVAGYEQYF. In DNA form, the CDR3 reads TGTGCCAGCAAGTCGGTAGCAGGATACGAGCAGTACTTC. Drawing the rest from reference TRBV28 and TRBJ2-7, the complete variable domain is DVKVTQSSRYLVKRTGEKVFLECVQDMDHENMFWYRQDPGLGLRLIYFSYDVKMKEKGDIPEGYSVSREKKERFSLILESASTNQTSMYLCASKSVAGYEQYFGPGTRLTVT.

The rearrangement links TRBV13 to TRBJ2-7; 7 bases are a match to TRBD1. This CDR3 has 15 residues. V trimming: 4 bases; J trimming: 5 bases; junction bases outside the gene matches: 11. Germline V CDR1 and CDR2: PRHDT, FYEKMQ (reference sequence). This CDR3 reads CASSSGSRTGHEQYF. CDR3 sequence (DNA): TGTGCCAGCAGCTCCGGAAGCAGGACAGGACACGAGCAGTACTTC.

J is TRBJ1-4 and V is TRBV7-9; a weak D match, TRBD1 (6 bases). Germline values: CDR1 SEHNR, CDR2 FQNEAQ (reference sequence). This CDR3 has 14 residues. V lost 5 bases to trimming and J lost 12 bases, with 19 bases between them. The CDR3: CASSPGQGPRELFF. The CDR3 DNA is TGTGCCAGCAGCCCAGGGCAGGGGCCTCGGGAACTGTTTTTT.

This clone was counted a single time. The rearrangement uses TRBV18 and TRBJ2-7; TRBD2 might be the D (6 bases). The CDR3 is made up of 15 amino acids. With 3 bases removed from V and 7 bases from J, the gap between germline ends came to 19 bases. Germline V lookup: CDR1 KGHSH, CDR2 LQKENI. CDR3: CASSPRSLLGGEQYF. DNA for the CDR3: TGTGCCAGCTCACCCCGCTCACTCCTTGGGGGGGAGCAGTACTTC.

The chain recombines TRBV15 with TRBJ2-4, with 7 bases matching TRBD1. CDR3 length: 17 amino acids. The J segment lost 0 bases and the V segment lost 3 bases, leaving 8 bases of the junction unmatched. Germline lookup yields CDR1 LNHNV and CDR2 YYDKDF (reference sequence). The CDR3 coding sequence is TGTGCCACCAGCAGTGGGACAGTCGTGCTAGCCAAAAACATTCAGTACTTC. Residues: CATSSGTVVLAKNIQYF.

This sequence joins TRBV10-2 and TRBJ1-1; 7 nucleotides agree with TRBD1. V lost 8 bases and J lost 4; bases outside the gene matches: 4. This CDR3 has 12 residues. CDR1 and CDR2 (germline): WSHSY, SAAADI. CDR3 sequence reads: CASRQGITEAFF. In DNA form, the CDR3 reads TGCGCCAGCCGACAGGGTATCACTGAAGCTTTCTTT.

This clone has a single count. The chain combines TRBV27 with TRBJ2-7; TRBD1 agrees at 7 bases. Germline assignment: CDR1 MNHEY and CDR2 SMNVEV (reference sequence). CDR3 length: 13 residues. The V segment lost 3 bases and the J segment 1 base; nucleotides outside the gene matches: 0. The CDR3 DNA is TGTGCCAGCAGTTTGACAGGGTCCTACGAGCAGTACTTC. Translated: CASSLTGSYEQYF.

This sequence joins TRBV5-1 and TRBJ2-7, with TRBD1 matching 9 bases. Germline V gene sequence: CDR1 SGHRS, CDR2 YFSETQ. The CDR3 has 15 amino acids. V trimming: 2 bases; J trimming: 1 base; junction bases outside the gene matches: 4. CDR3 in amino acids: CASSFRGTGSYEQYF. In nucleotides, the CDR3 is TGCGCCAGCAGCTTCCGCGGGACAGGGTCCTACGAGCAGTACTTC. Complete variable domain (other parts from reference TRBV5-1 and TRBJ2-7): KAGVTQTPRYLIKTRGQQVTLSCSPISGHRSVSWYQQTPGQGLQFLFEYFSETQRNKGNFPGRFSGRQFSNSRSEMNVSTLELGDSALYLCASSFRGTGSYEQYFGPGTRLTVT.

The chain is built from TRBV7-3 and TRBJ2-4; D gene unclear. Trimming shortened V by 5 bases and J by 0 bases, and 14 bases separated the two germline ends. The CDR3 runs to 16 residues. The germline gives CDR1 SGHTA, CDR2 FQGTGA. This CDR3 is CASSPTVDLAKNIQYF. The CDR3 DNA reads as TGTGCCAGCAGCCCGACCGTAGACTTAGCCAAAAACATTCAGTACTTC.

This clone was observed a single time. This rearrangement joins TRBV19 to TRBJ2-1; TRBD2 might be the D (7 bases). The ends were cut back, 5 bases at V and 6 bases at J, with 26 bases in the middle. This CDR3 comprises 18 residues. CDR1 and CDR2 from the germline V gene are LNHDA and SQIVND (reference sequence). The CDR3 DNA follows: TGTGCCAGTAGTTGGAAACCTGGGGGGGCGGGTCTCTCCAATGAGCAGTTCTTC. Translating gives CASSWKPGGAGLSNEQFF.